A selection of T cell receptor beta chains follows, all from one sample in a study of cytomegalovirus exposure and HLA in healthy donors. Here immunoSEQ multiplex PCR was the method, and the copy in TCRdb shows in-frame clones only, minus some. The sample contains about 100,000 clones, about 85% of which appear only once. The sample consisted of PBMCs. Source of these receptors: a woman aged 18 to 35 in good health and CMV-seronegative. Both conserved end residues are part of each CDR3. The D gene is left open where the match is weak. For some rows the clone size is stated as once, few or many, or as a class when expanded; others skip it.

v_gene	j_gene	abundance	d_gene	CDR3nt	CDR3aa
TRBV29-1	TRBJ2-3	few	TRBD1	TGCAGCGCTCCGACAGGGGGCGGACCAGATACGCAGTATTTT	CSAPTGGGPDTQYF
TRBV6-1	TRBJ1-1	-	TRBD1	TGTGCCAGCAGTGGGGGACAGCACACTGAAGCTTTCTTT	CASSGGQHTEAFF
TRBV7-9	TRBJ2-7	-	-	TGTGCCAGCAGCTTAGGGGCGGGCTCCTACGAGCAGTACTTC	CASSLGAGSYEQYF
TRBV27	TRBJ2-2	-	TRBD2	TGTGCCAGCAGGGCGACTAGCGGGACCACCGGGGAGCTGTTTTTT	CASRATSGTTGELFF
TRBV4-1	TRBJ2-7	-	-	TGCGCCAGCAGCCAAGAGGCGGTTTTGGGCTCCTACGAGCAGTACTTC	CASSQEAVLGSYEQYF
TRBV7-2	TRBJ1-2	-	TRBD1	TGTGCCAGCAGCTTACAGGGGGTAGAGGGCTACACCTTC	CASSLQGVEGYTF
TRBV12-5	TRBJ2-7	-	-	TGTGCTAGTGGTTTGCTGGGACAAGGACCCTACGAGCAGTACTTC	CASGLLGQGPYEQYF
TRBV28	TRBJ2-1	-	-	TGTGCCAGCAGCAACAGGGTTGCCCCGGTAGAGCAGTTCTTC	CASSNRVAPVEQFF
TRBV19	TRBJ1-6	once	-	TGTGCCAGTAGTGTCGGACAGAATAATTCACCCCTCCACTTT	CASSVGQNNSPLHF
TRBV19	TRBJ2-1	-	-	TGTGCCACCAGGGCGGGGAATGAGCAGTTCTTC	CATRAGNEQFF
TRBV9	TRBJ2-1	-	TRBD2	TGTGCCAGCAGCGTAGGGTTAGCGGGACTCTACAATGAGCAGTTCTTC	CASSVGLAGLYNEQFF
TRBV5-6	TRBJ1-2	-	-	TGTGCCAGCAGCTTGGATAGTTACGGCAGGGGACACTATGGCTACACCTTC	CASSLDSYGRGHYGYTF
TRBV25-1	TRBJ1-5	-	-	TGTGCCAGCAGTGAATCTCGGGGGGGCGTAGGCAATCAGCCCCAGCATTTT	CASSESRGGVGNQPQHF
TRBV27	TRBJ1-6	-	-	TGTGCCAGCAGTTTATCTGCCGCTATCTCCTATAATTCACCCCTCCACTTT	CASSLSAAISYNSPLHF
TRBV2	TRBJ2-7	few	TRBD2	TGTGCCAGCAGTGCCGCGGGGGTGGCCTACGAGCAGTACTTC	CASSAAGVAYEQYF
TRBV6-1	TRBJ1-2	-	TRBD1	TGTGCCAGCGTTGAACAGGGGGTGGGGAGTTATGGCTACACCTTC	CASVEQGVGSYGYTF
TRBV2	TRBJ2-5	-	-	TGTGCCAGCAGAAGACTAGGTCAAGAGACCCAGTACTTC	CASRRLGQETQYF
TRBV5-4	TRBJ1-1	-	-	TGTGCCAGCAGCCCGCCGGGGTCTCTGAACACTGAAGCTTTCTTT	CASSPPGSLNTEAFF
TRBV27	TRBJ2-7	-	-	TGTGCCAGCAGTTTAGACAGAGCCTCCTACGAGCAGTACTTC	CASSLDRASYEQYF
TRBV29-1	TRBJ2-5	-	TRBD2	TGCAGCGTTCTAGCGGGGGGGAGGGAGACCCAGTACTTC	CSVLAGGRETQYF
TRBV2	TRBJ2-3	once	TRBD2	TGTGCCAGCAGGGCCCTAGCGGGGGGATCCACAGATACGCAGTATTTT	CASRALAGGSTDTQYF
TRBV2	TRBJ1-6	-	-	TGTGCCAGCAGTGAACCCCCAGGTTATAATTCACCCCTCCACTTT	CASSEPPGYNSPLHF
TRBV9	TRBJ2-3	-	TRBD1	TGTGCCAGCAGCGTAGCTACAGGGGGCCCCTCAGATACGCAGTATTTT	CASSVATGGPSDTQYF
TRBV6-6	TRBJ1-4	-	-	TGTGCCAGCAGTTACACGACAGGCGGGGAAAAACTGTTTTTT	CASSYTTGGEKLFF
TRBV9	TRBJ2-1	once	TRBD2	TGTGCCAGCAGCCCGAGGACTAGCGGGAACAATGAGCAGTTCTTC	CASSPRTSGNNEQFF
TRBV6-5	TRBJ2-7	few	-	TGTGCCAGCAGTTCCAGGGAAGCCTACGAGCAGTACTTC	CASSSREAYEQYF
TRBV27	TRBJ1-2	-	-	TGTGCCAGTAAGAAGGGGTGGAGTGACTATGGCTACACCTTC	CASKKGWSDYGYTF
TRBV6-4	TRBJ1-2	-	-	TGTGCCAGCAGCGACAGAGGCTATGGCTACACCTTC	CASSDRGYGYTF
TRBV4-2	TRBJ2-7	once	TRBD2	TGTGCCAGCAGCCAAGATCTCTCCCTAGCGGGGATCTACGAGCAGTACTTC	CASSQDLSLAGIYEQYF
TRBV2	TRBJ1-4	-	-	TGTGCCAGCAGTAGTGCCGACAGGAGAAATGAAAAACTGTTTTTT	CASSSADRRNEKLFF
TRBV11-3	TRBJ2-1	-	-	TGTGCCAGCAGCTTAGGACTGGTCTCCTACAATGAGCAGTTCTTC	CASSLGLVSYNEQFF
TRBV6-1	TRBJ2-7	-	TRBD1	TGTGCCAGCAGGGACAGGGGCTCCTACGAGCAGTACTTC	CASRDRGSYEQYF
TRBV25-1	TRBJ2-5	-	-	TGTGCCAGCAGTGAATCAGGGTACCAAGAGACCCAGTACTTC	CASSESGYQETQYF
TRBV7-2	TRBJ2-7	-	-	TGTGCCAGCAGCCGTGGACAGCCATACGAGCAGTACTTC	CASSRGQPYEQYF
TRBV15	TRBJ1-2	-	-	TGTGCCACCAGCAGAGGAGGAGTAAACTATGGCTACACCTTC	CATSRGGVNYGYTF
TRBV10-3	TRBJ2-7	-	TRBD1	TGTGCCATCGGAGGTCGGCCGGGACAGGGCGGCTCTACCTACGAGCAGTACTTC	CAIGGRPGQGGSTYEQYF
TRBV5-1	TRBJ1-3	-	-	TGCGCCAGCAGCCAGACGACAGCTACCTCTGGAAACACCATATATTTT	CASSQTTATSGNTIYF
TRBV4-1	TRBJ1-4	few	-	TGCGCCAGCAGCCAAGCGAGCGGAGTTTGGGAAAAACTGTTTTTT	CASSQASGVWEKLFF
TRBV27	TRBJ1-2	-	-	TGTGCCTCCTCAGAGGGCGAGAGCTATGGCTACACCTTC	CASSEGESYGYTF
TRBV6-5	TRBJ2-2	-	-	TGTGCCAGCAGCGCCGGACAGACGACCGGGGAGCTGTTTTTT	CASSAGQTTGELFF
TRBV13	TRBJ2-7	-	-	TGTGCCAGCAGCTTAGGCCTAGAGAAAACCTACGAGCAGTACTTC	CASSLGLEKTYEQYF
TRBV19	TRBJ2-7	-	TRBD2	TGTGCCTCGCGGGGGGGGGCCGAATCGGGAGAGCAGTACTTC	CASRGGAESGEQYF
TRBV9	TRBJ2-5	-	TRBD2	TGTGCCAGCAGCCCACCCTCACTAGCGGGGGGTCGGGGGGGGACCCAGTACTTC	CASSPPSLAGGRGGTQYF
TRBV9	TRBJ2-3	once	TRBD1	TGTGCCAGCAGCGACTTAGGGGGCGCAGATACGCAGTATTTT	CASSDLGGADTQYF
TRBV27	TRBJ1-1	-	-	TGTGCCAGCAGACACAGGGATAACACTGAAGCTTTCTTT	CASRHRDNTEAFF
TRBV29-1	TRBJ2-7	-	-	TGCAGCGTTGAAGACTGGGGCAGCTACGAGCAGTACTTC	CSVEDWGSYEQYF
TRBV7-8	TRBJ2-5	-	-	TGTGCCAGCAGAGGGCGGGACCAAGAGACCCAGTACTTC	CASRGRDQETQYF
TRBV6-5	TRBJ1-1	-	-	TGTGCCAGCAGTTCAGGGGCTGGAGGAGCTTTCTTT	CASSSGAGGAFF
TRBV5-8	TRBJ1-1	-	TRBD1	TGTGCCAGCAGCAGGGGGCTAGTAGCTTTCTTT	CASSRGLVAFF
TRBV6-5	TRBJ1-1	-	-	TGTGCCAGCAGTTACGGCGGATTGAACACTGAAGCTTTCTTT	CASSYGGLNTEAFF
TRBV7-2	TRBJ1-5	few	-	TGTGCCAGCAGCTCCCCCCTACAGGGAAGCAATCAGCCCCAGCATTTT	CASSSPLQGSNQPQHF
TRBV2	TRBJ1-2	once	-	TGTGCCAGCAGTCCCCACGGCGGGAACTATGGCTACACCTTC	CASSPHGGNYGYTF
TRBV10-3	TRBJ1-1	-	-	TGTGCCATTAGGGGGGGGAACACTGAAGCTTTCTTT	CAIRGGNTEAFF
TRBV6-5	TRBJ1-6	-	-	TGTGCCAGCAGTTTATACAAAGATTCACCCCTCCACTTT	CASSLYKDSPLHF
TRBV28	TRBJ2-2	-	-	TGTGCCAGCAGTGAGACAAGGCCCCCGGCCGGGGAGCTGTTTTTT	CASSETRPPAGELFF
TRBV6-5	TRBJ1-1	-	-	TGTGCCAGCAAAACCGGGGGGAGCACTGAAGCTTTCTTT	CASKTGGSTEAFF
TRBV29-1	TRBJ2-3	once	TRBD2	TGCAGCGCCCGACTAGCGGGGGGCACAGATACGCAGTATTTT	CSARLAGGTDTQYF